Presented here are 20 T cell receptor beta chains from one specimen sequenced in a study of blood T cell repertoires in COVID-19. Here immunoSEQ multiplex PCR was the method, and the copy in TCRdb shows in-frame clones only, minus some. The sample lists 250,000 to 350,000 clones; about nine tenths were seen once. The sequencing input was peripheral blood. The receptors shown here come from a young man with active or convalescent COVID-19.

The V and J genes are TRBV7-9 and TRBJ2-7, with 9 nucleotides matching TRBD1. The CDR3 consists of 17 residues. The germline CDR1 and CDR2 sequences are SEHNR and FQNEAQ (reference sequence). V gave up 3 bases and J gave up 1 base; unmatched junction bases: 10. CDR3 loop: CASSFPSHRGLSYEQYF. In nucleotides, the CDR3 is TGTGCCAGCAGCTTTCCTTCACACAGGGGGCTTTCCTACGAGCAGTACTTC.

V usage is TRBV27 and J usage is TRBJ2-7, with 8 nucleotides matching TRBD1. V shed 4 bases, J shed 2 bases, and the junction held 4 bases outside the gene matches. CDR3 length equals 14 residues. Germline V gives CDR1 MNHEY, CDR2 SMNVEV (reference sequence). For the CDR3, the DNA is TGTGCCAGCAGTTCCCAGGACAGGGCCTACGAGCAGTACTTC. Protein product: CASSSQDRAYEQYF.

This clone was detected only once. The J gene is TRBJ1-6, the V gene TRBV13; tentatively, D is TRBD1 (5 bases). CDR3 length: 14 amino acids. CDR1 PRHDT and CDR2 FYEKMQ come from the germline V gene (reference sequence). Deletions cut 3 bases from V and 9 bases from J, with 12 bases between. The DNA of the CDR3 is TGTGCCAGCAGCTTGGGGCGGTCGGGTTCACCCCTCCACTTT. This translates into CASSLGRSGSPLHF.

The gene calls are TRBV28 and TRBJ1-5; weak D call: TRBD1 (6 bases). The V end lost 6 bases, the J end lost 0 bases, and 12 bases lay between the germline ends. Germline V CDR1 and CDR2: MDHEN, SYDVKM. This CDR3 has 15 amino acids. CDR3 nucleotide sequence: TGTGCCAGCAGAAAAACAGGGAATAGCAATCAGCCCCAGCATTTT. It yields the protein CASRKTGNSNQPQHF. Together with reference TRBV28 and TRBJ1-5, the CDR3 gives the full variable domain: DVKVTQSSRYLVKRTGEKVFLECVQDMDHENMFWYRQDPGLGLRLIYFSYDVKMKEKGDIPEGYSVSREKKERFSLILESASTNQTSMYLCASRKTGNSNQPQHFGDGTRLSIL.

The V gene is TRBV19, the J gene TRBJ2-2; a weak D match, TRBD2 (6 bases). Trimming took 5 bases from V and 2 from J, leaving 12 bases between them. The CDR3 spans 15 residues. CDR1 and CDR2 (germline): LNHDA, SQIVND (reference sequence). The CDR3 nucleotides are TGTGCCAGTAGTCGAGGGAGGCTTAACACCGGGGAGCTGTTTTTT. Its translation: CASSRGRLNTGELFF.

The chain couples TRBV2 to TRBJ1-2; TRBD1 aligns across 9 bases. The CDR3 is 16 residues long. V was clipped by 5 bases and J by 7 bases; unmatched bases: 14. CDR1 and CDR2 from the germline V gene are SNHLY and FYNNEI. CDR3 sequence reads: CASSQNLGQGGGGYTF. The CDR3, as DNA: TGTGCCAGCAGTCAGAACCTGGGACAGGGTGGAGGTGGCTACACCTTC.

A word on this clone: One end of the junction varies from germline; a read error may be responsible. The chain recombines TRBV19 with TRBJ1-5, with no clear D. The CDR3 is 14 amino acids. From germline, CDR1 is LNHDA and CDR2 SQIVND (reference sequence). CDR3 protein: CVSSTHHPNQPQHF. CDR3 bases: TGTGTCAGTAGTACACATCACCCTAATCAGCCCCAGCATTTT.

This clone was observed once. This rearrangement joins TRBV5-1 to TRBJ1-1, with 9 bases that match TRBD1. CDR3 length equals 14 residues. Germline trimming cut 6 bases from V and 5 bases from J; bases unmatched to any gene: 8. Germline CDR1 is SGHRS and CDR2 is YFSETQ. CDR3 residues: CASNPGQGETEAFF. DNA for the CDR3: TGCGCCAGCAACCCGGGACAGGGTGAAACTGAAGCTTTCTTT. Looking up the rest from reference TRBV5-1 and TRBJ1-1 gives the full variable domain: KAGVTQTPRYLIKTRGQQVTLSCSPISGHRSVSWYQQTPGQGLQFLFEYFSETQRNKGNFPGRFSGRQFSNSRSEMNVSTLELGDSALYLCASNPGQGETEAFFGQGTRLTVV.

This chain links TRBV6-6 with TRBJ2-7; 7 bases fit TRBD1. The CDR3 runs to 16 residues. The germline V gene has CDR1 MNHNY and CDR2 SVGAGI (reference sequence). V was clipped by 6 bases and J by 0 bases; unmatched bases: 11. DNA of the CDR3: TGTGCCAGCAGACATCCAACAGGGGCCTTCTCCTACGAGCAGTACTTC. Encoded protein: CASRHPTGAFSYEQYF.

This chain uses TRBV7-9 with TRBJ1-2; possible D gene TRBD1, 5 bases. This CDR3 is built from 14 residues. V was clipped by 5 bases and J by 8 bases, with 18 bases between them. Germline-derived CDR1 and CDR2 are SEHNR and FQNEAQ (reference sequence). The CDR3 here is CASSRSGRVGGYTF. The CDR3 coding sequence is TGTGCCAGCAGCAGGTCCGGCAGGGTAGGAGGCTACACCTTC.

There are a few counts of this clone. In DNA form, the CDR3 reads TGTGCCAGTAGTATTTACGGGGGTCGCGGCTACACCTTC. This gives the protein CASSIYGGRGYTF. The V call is TRBV19, the J call TRBJ1-2, with D possibly being TRBD1 (5 bases). CDR3 length: 13 amino acids. CDR1 and CDR2 (germline): LNHDA, SQIVND (reference sequence). V was trimmed by 3 bases and J by 8 bases, leaving 13 bases between them.

CDR3 sequence reads: CASAPGRGGDEQFF. The CDR3, as DNA: TGCGCCAGCGCTCCGGGACGCGGGGGTGATGAGCAGTTCTTC. The chain recombines TRBV5-1 with TRBJ2-1, with 7 bases identical to TRBD2. Germline assignment: CDR1 SGHRS and CDR2 YFSETQ. After removal of 7 bases from V and 8 bases from J, the junction contained 12 bases not matched to a gene. This CDR3 contains 14 residues. The full variable domain, completed using reference TRBV5-1 and TRBJ2-1, is KAGVTQTPRYLIKTRGQQVTLSCSPISGHRSVSWYQQTPGQGLQFLFEYFSETQRNKGNFPGRFSGRQFSNSRSEMNVSTLELGDSALYLCASAPGRGGDEQFFGPGTRLTVL.

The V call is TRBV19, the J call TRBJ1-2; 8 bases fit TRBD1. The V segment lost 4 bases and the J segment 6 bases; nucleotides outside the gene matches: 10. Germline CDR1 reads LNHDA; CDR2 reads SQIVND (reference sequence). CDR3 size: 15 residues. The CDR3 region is CASSTKGTGTNGYTF. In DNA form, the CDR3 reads TGTGCCAGTAGTACCAAAGGGACAGGAACTAATGGCTACACCTTC.

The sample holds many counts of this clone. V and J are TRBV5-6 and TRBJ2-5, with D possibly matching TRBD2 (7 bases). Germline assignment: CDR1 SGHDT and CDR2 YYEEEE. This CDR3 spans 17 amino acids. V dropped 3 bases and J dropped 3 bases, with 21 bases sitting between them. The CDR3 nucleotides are TGTGCCAGCAGCTCACCGCTGGGGGGGCGGTTTAAAGAGACCCAGTACTTC. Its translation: CASSSPLGGRFKETQYF.

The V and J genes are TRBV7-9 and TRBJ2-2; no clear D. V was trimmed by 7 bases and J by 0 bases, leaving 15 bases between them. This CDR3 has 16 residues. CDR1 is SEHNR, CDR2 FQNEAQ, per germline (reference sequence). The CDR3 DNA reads TGTGCCAGCAACCCTCGAGGCAGCGCGAACACCGGGGAGCTGTTTTTT. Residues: CASNPRGSANTGELFF.

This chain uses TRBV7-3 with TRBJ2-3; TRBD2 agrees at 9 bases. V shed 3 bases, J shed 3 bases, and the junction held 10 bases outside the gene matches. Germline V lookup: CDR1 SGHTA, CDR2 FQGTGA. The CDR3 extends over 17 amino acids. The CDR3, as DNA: TGTGCCAGCAGCTTGCGTCGAGCGGGAGGAGCGACAGATACGCAGTATTTT. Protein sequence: CASSLRRAGGATDTQYF.

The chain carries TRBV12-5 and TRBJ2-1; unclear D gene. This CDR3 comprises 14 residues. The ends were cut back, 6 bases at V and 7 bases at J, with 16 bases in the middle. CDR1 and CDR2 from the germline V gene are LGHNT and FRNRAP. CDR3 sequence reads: CASGPDTDKNEQFF. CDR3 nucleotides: TGTGCTAGTGGCCCAGACACAGACAAAAATGAGCAGTTCTTC.

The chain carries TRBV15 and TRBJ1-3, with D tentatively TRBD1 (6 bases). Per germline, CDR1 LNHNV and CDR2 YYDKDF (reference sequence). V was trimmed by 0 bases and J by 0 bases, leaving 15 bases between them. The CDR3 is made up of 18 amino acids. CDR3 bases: TGTGCCACCAGCAGAGATTTTGGGGACATCCTCTCTGGAAACACCATATATTTT. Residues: CATSRDFGDILSGNTIYF.

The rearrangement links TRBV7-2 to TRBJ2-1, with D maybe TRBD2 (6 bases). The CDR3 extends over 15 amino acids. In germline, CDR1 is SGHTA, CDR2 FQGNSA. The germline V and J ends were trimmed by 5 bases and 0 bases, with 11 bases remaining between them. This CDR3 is CASSALANSYNEQFF. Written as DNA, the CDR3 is TGTGCCAGCAGCGCCCTAGCGAACTCCTACAATGAGCAGTTCTTC.

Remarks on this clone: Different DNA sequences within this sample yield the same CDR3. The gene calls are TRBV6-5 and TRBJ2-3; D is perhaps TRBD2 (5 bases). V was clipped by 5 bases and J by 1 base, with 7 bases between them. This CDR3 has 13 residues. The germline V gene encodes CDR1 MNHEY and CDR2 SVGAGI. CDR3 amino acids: CASSSGGTDTQYF. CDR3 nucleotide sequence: TGTGCCAGCAGTAGCGGAGGCACAGATACGCAGTATTTT.